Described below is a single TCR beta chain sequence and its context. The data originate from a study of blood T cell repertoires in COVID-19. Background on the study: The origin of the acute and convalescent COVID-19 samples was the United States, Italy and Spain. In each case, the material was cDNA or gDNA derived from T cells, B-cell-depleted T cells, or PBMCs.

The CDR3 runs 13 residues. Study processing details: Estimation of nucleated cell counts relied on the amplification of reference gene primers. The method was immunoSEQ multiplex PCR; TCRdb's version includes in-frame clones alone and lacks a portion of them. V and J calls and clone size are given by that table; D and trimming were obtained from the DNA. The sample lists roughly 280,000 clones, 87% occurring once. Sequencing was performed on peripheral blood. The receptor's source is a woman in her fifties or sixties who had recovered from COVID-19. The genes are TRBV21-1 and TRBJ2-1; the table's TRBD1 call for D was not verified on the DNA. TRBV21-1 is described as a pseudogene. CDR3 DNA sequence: TGTGCCGGCGGGACAGGCTCGATCAATGAGCAGTTCTTC. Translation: CAGGTGSINEQFF.